Included here is one TCR beta chain sequence, with context. No patient showed confetti depigmentation, a clinical sign of active disease. The V end lost 4 bases, the J end lost 6 bases, and 9 bases lay between the germline ends. The germline gives CDR1 SEHNR, CDR2 FQNEAQ (reference sequence). CDR3 size: 12 residues. This record comes from a study of resident and recirculating memory T cells in vitiligo. Study information: Epidermis came from shave biopsies of lesional and nonlesional sites, plus PBMCs.

Sequencing used immunoSEQ multiplex PCR; TCRdb keeps in-frame clones, though not all of them. The sample lists about 42,000 clones; about 90% were seen once. Sequencing was carried out using blood. The chain recombines TRBV7-9 with TRBJ1-2, with D possibly matching TRBD1 (6 bases). This clonotype was obtained from a male donor with vitiligo. Here the CDR3 reads CASSSDSDGYTF. The CDR3, as DNA: TGTGCCAGCAGCTCGGACAGTGATGGCTACACCTTC.